Below, one T cell receptor (beta chain) is given with its context. This receptor's antigen is unknown. Base qualities are not provided; no much larger clone lies one nucleotide away. The data belong to a study of blood T cell repertoires in COVID-19 (dated by TCRdb to about 2020). A note on the overall study: Samples covering the acute and convalescent phases of COVID-19 were provided by collaborators in the United States, Italy and Spain. The prospective study material was composed of cDNA or gDNA derived from T cells, B-cell-depleted T cells, or PBMCs. The dataset comprised deeply sampled blood TCRbeta repertoires from subjects exposed to, actively infected with, or recovered from COVID-19. A freely available public database, intended as a resource for researchers studying the immune response to SARS-CoV-2, is where the repertoires were released. The samples were drawn from two sources: the first 160 participants of the ongoing ImmuneRACE study, and fewer than 1,500 subjects contributed by 6 global collaborators. A de-identified subject ID, COVID-19 status, age in years and sex were almost always included in the sample metadata. Where available, HLA class I and class II types were obtained from metadata supplied by the sample provider rather than from assay-based typing.

Whole blood was collected in K2EDTA tubes by collaborating institutions according to the institutions' own protocols. For TCRbeta analysis, collaborators shipped samples as frozen whole blood, isolated PBMCs, or DNA extracted from either of those sample types. TCRbeta CDR3 regions were amplified from genomic DNA using the immunoSEQ Assay, a bias-controlled multiplex PCR. The authors' analysis ran thus. Nucleated cell counts per sample were estimated from amplification of reference gene primers within the assay. To quantify the absolute abundance of each unique TCRbeta CDR3 rearrangement, sequence reads were collapsed and filtered. For each sample, productive Simpson clonality was calculated as the square root of Simpson's diversity index over productive rearrangements. The immuneACCESS repertoire file appears here via TCRdb, limited to in-frame rearrangements. These files lack a portion of the clones; in checked studies, under half of the deficit traces to unresolved V genes, and the cause of the others is not known. Clonal size and the V and J genes are those of that table, whereas D and trimming came from the DNA. This sample is represented by 210,000 or so clones; more than 80% of them were singletons. About 10% of the sample rests with the top ten.

The CDR1 and CDR2 encoded by the germline V gene (reference sequence) are SEHNR and FQNEAQ. The CDR3 runs 14 amino acids, cysteine and phenylalanine included. Kept here is only the CDR3 DNA, which spans 42 bases and is read in frame from base 1. V is pared back by 2 bases and J by 4 bases, with 11 bases lying between the germline termini. Results and caveats for the whole study, not just this receptor: How much clinical and demographic metadata was included differed by source and by participant, and the metadata was provided uncurated.

The sequence derives from a woman aged 80 or over with acute or convalescent COVID-19. The chain is assembled from TRBV7-9 and TRBJ2-5; the D gene is not confidently resolved. What was sequenced was peripheral blood. The nucleotide sequence is given as TGTGCCAGCAGCTTAAGGCGAGGCGGAGAGACCCAGTACTTC. Protein translation: CASSLRRGGETQYF.